Listed here are 8 T cell receptor beta chains from one sample, sequenced in a study of blood T cell repertoires in COVID-19. Using immunoSEQ multiplex PCR, the repertoire was profiled, and TCRdb retains in-frame clones only, with some absent. The table records 200,000 to 250,000 clones, roughly 80% of them present only once. The specimen sequenced was PBMCs or T cells enriched from blood (not recorded which). The source is a man in his 60s who had recovered from COVID-19.

The chain uses TRBV18 and TRBJ2-6; the D gene is possibly TRBD2 (7 bases). Trimming stripped 3 bases from V and 2 bases from J, with 14 bases between. Germline V CDR1 and CDR2: KGHSH, LQKENI. This CDR3 is 17 amino acids long. CDR3 sequence (DNA): TGTGCCAGCTCACCCACCGGCGGGGGCACTGGGGCCAACGTCCTGACTTTC. It specifies CASSPTGGGTGANVLTF.

The chain carries TRBV11-2 and TRBJ1-1; D unresolved. Trimming left V 5 bases short and J 5 bases short, with 15 bases between. The CDR3 contains 14 residues. The V gene's germline CDR1 is SGHAT and CDR2 FQNNGV. CDR3 sequence reads: CASSTPHAETEAFF. In nucleotides, the CDR3 is TGTGCCAGCAGCACACCTCATGCGGAAACTGAAGCTTTCTTT. The full variable domain, in which reference TRBV11-2 and TRBJ1-1 provide the parts outside the CDR3, is EAGVAQSPRYKIIEKRQSVAFWCNPISGHATLYWYQQILGQGPKLLIQFQNNGVVDDSQLPKDRFSAERLKGVDSTLKIQPAKLEDSAVYLCASSTPHAETEAFFGQGTRLTVV.

This clone was detected a few times. The rearrangement joins TRBV4-2 to TRBJ1-2; a possible D gene is TRBD1 (5 bases). Germline lookup yields CDR1 LGHNA and CDR2 YNFKEQ. CDR3 length: 13 residues. V was pared by 1 base and J by 5 bases, with 8 bases between. CDR3 DNA: TGTGCCAGCAGCCAAGGCAGGGTGTATGGCTACACCTTC. Protein product: CASSQGRVYGYTF.

This chain links TRBV5-4 with TRBJ2-3, with no clear D. Looked up from germline, CDR1 is SGHNT and CDR2 is YYREEE (reference sequence). The CDR3 runs 15 residues. The V and J ends lost 0 bases and 0 bases respectively, with 8 bases between them. CDR3: CASSLDRASTDTQYF. CDR3 nucleotide sequence: TGTGCCAGCAGCTTGGATCGCGCTAGCACAGATACGCAGTATTTT.

The chain has TRBV18 and TRBJ1-6, with 7 nucleotides matching TRBD1. CDR1 and CDR2 (germline): KGHSH, LQKENI. The junction had 4 bases not matched to a gene; V was cut back by 11 bases and J by 3 bases. The CDR3 is 13 residues long. DNA for the CDR3: TGTGCCGCAGGGGACAGCTATAATTCACCCCTCCACTTT. Translation: CAAGDSYNSPLHF.

The chain combines TRBV13 with TRBJ2-1; 8 bases fit TRBD2. This CDR3 is 17 amino acids long. Per germline, CDR1 PRHDT and CDR2 FYEKMQ (reference sequence). With V trimmed by 1 base and J by 10 bases, 15 bases remained unmatched. The CDR3 region is CASSLAGAGARLVEQFF. The CDR3 region has the DNA TGTGCCAGCAGCTTAGCTGGAGCGGGGGCCCGTTTAGTCGAGCAGTTCTTC.

This chain links TRBV5-1 with TRBJ2-7, with a weak D call TRBD2 (5 bases). V lost 0 bases to trimming and J lost 4 bases, with 8 bases between them. Germline assignment: CDR1 SGHRS and CDR2 YFSETQ. The CDR3 consists of 13 residues. This chain's CDR3 is CASSLAGVYEQYF. In DNA form, the CDR3 reads TGCGCCAGCAGCTTGGCCGGGGTGTACGAGCAGTACTTC.

On this clone itself: Different DNA sequences within this sample yield the same CDR3. The genes are TRBV5-1 and TRBJ2-1; unclear D gene. Trimming removed 0 bases from V and 4 bases from J, with 5 bases in between. The CDR3 has 13 residues. CDR1 and CDR2 from the germline V gene are SGHRS and YFSETQ. CDR3 region: CASSLGQYNEQFF. CDR3 bases: TGCGCCAGCAGCTTGGGGCAGTACAATGAGCAGTTCTTC.